This T cell receptor (beta chain) was profiled in a study of blood T cells in healthy people across ages. Study outcomes and limitations: The donors' CMV status was not determined, possibly confounding changes in expanded clonotypes. Naive and antigen-experienced cells could not be conclusively compared, given unsorted PBMCs. Long-lived donors exceeded aged donors in naive CD4+ cells and diversity.

Trimming pared 10 bases from V and 6 bases from J, leaving 16 bases between. Germline assignment: CDR1 SEHNR and CDR2 FQNEAQ (reference sequence). The CDR3 totals 13 residues. A second PCR of roughly 7 to 11 cycles used a sample-barcoded 5' primer and a J-beta primer mix. Paired-end reads containing CDR3 totaled no fewer than 2.5 million for each sample. Using its own MiXCR run on the 5' RACE reads, TCRdb lists one record per CDR3 protein. This sample carries 1 million or so distinct CDR3 sequences, 45% of them seen once, and the ten largest clones take approximately 17%. About this clonotype: The antigen is not known.

The sample taken for sequencing was blood. This clonotype originated in a woman aged 60-75 years in good health. The chain links TRBV7-9 to TRBJ2-1, with a tentative D call TRBD2 (6 bases). CDR3 sequence (DNA): TGTGCCACCCCTCGGGAGTCGGCCAATGAGCAGTTCTTC. As protein: CATPRESANEQFF.